The rows below give T cell receptor beta chains drawn from one sample of a study of tumor and adjacent non-tumor tissue in lung cancer. TCRdb re-analysed the multiplex PCR reads in MiXCR, keeping a single row per CDR3 protein. Of about 110,000 distinct CDR3 sequences listed, over 70% are singletons. The material sequenced was lung tumor tissue. These receptors came from a man aged 70-80 years with non-small cell lung cancer. Each CDR3 is given with its conserved first and last residue. The order of the fields is J gene, clone size, V gene, D gene, CDR3 protein, CDR3 DNA. A D gene is named only where the DNA matches it firmly. Only part of the rows carry a size: once, few, many, or a class if the clone is expanded.

>TRBJ1-2|-|TRBV29-1|-
CSVVAFQSSGEDAYTF
TGCAGCGTTGTCGCCTTTCAATCCTCGGGAGAAGATGCCTACACATTC
>TRBJ2-5|-|TRBV11-3|-
CARASGWARETQYF
TGTGCCAGAGCTTCCGGCTGGGCCCGGGAGACCCAGTACTTC
>TRBJ1-5|few|TRBV11-2|-
CASSRPWTEYSAPAF
TGTGCCAGCAGCCGTCCCTGGACGGAGTATTCAGCCCCAGCATTT
>TRBJ1-2|many|TRBV11-2|-
CASSLKVDGSLGYTF
TGTGCCAGCAGCTTAAAGGTGGACGGAAGCCTCGGCTACACCTTC
>TRBJ2-7|-|TRBV29-1|TRBD1
CNVEVIRTGGSYEQYF
TGCAACGTTGAAGTGATCCGGACAGGGGGTTCCTACGAGCAGTACTTC
>TRBJ1-1|-|TRBV4-1|TRBD1
CASTQDGADRGQYAEAFF
TGCGCCAGCACCCAAGACGGTGCCGACAGGGGGCAATACGCTGAAGCGTTCTTT
>TRBJ2-5|-|TRBV12-3/TRBV12-4|-
CASSPILGPTCPKETQYF
TGTGCCAGCAGTCCCATTTTGGGCCCCACCTGCCCAAAAGAGACCCAGTACTTC
>TRBJ2-2|-|TRBV10-3|TRBD1
CAISGFDRDTGEMFF
TGTGCCATCAGTGGGTTCGACAGGGACACCGGGGAGATGTTTTTT
>TRBJ2-5|once|TRBV29-1|-
CSSKPSLQKGQETQYF
TGCAGCTCCAAGCCCTCCCTCCAGAAAGGTCAAGAGACACAGTACTTC
>TRBJ2-5|once|TRBV11-3|-
CANSLGEGRLVETQYF
TGTGCCAACAGCTTAGGTGAGGGGAGACTAGTGGAGACCCAGTACTTC
>TRBJ2-2|-|TRBV12-3/TRBV12-4|-
CDSTAYNGELFF
TGTGACAGTACCGCTTACAACGGGGAGCTGTTTTTT
>TRBJ2-2|-|TRBV6-6|-
CASSHSEGHTGELFF
TGTGCCAGCAGCCATAGCGAGGGCCACACCGGGGAGCTGTTTTTT
>TRBJ2-7|-|TRBV6-6|-
CASSYFDAGEDYEQYF
TGTGCCAGCAGTTATTTCGACGCGGGTGAGGACTACGAGCAGTACTTC
>TRBJ2-1|-|TRBV7-8|TRBD2
CASSLAGGNEHFF
TGTGCCAGCAGCTTAGCGGGGGGGAATGAGCATTTCTTC
>TRBJ1-5|-|TRBV6-1|TRBD1
CASSKETGGIQPQHF
TGTGCCAGCAGTAAAGAGACAGGGGGCATTCAGCCCCAGCATTTT
>TRBJ1-5|-|TRBV6-2/TRBV6-3|-
CTNNPLMIGHRNQPQHF
TGTACCAACAATCCTCTGATGATTGGACATCGCAATCAGCCCCAGCATTTT
>TRBJ1-1|-|TRBV11-1|TRBD1
CASSFPDRGKTEAFF
TGTGCCAGCAGTTTTCCGGACAGGGGAAAAACTGAAGCTTTCTTT
>TRBJ2-1|-|TRBV11-2|-
CASSIPGQPYNEQFF
TGTGCCAGCAGCATACCGGGACAACCGTACAATGAGCAGTTCTTC
>TRBJ1-1|-|TRBV6-1|TRBD1
CTAGTGGFTEVFF
TGTACCGCCGGGACAGGGGGCTTTACTGAAGTTTTCTTT
>TRBJ1-1|-|TRBV6-2/TRBV6-3|TRBD1
CASNTKQGTNIEAFF
TGTGCCAGCAATACGAAACAGGGGACGAACATTGAAGCTTTCTTT
>TRBJ2-7|many|TRBV10-3|TRBD1
CAISEYGQGKNTYEQYF
TGTGCCATCAGTGAGTACGGACAGGGGAAAAATACCTACGAGCAGTACTTC
>TRBJ2-7|-|TRBV12-3/TRBV12-4|TRBD1
CTRTRDSTSGSYEQYF
TGTACCAGGACCAGGGACAGTACTAGTGGGAGTTACGAGCAGTACTTC
>TRBJ1-2|-|TRBV29-1|-
CSVEEYVQGHTKYGYTF
TGTAGCGTTGAAGAGTACGTTCAGGGCCATACTAAATATGGGTACACCTTC
>TRBJ1-5|-|TRBV20-1|-
CSARDKRGGKVGNQLQHF
TGCAGTGCTAGAGATAAAAGGGGGGGTAAGGTAGGCAATCAGCTCCAGCATTTT
>TRBJ2-3|medium-sized|TRBV11-2|TRBD2
CASSLISRLAGGASTDTQYF
TGTGCCAGCAGCTTAATATCGCGCCTAGCGGGGGGAGCTAGCACAGATACGCAGTATTTT
>TRBJ1-1|-|TRBV11-3|TRBD1
CASNLKTGWMSTEVFF
TGTGCCAGCAACTTAAAGACAGGGTGGATGAGCACTGAAGTTTTCTTT
>TRBJ2-1|-|TRBV29-1|-
CSIAKGKNEQFF
TGCAGCATTGCCAAGGGTAAGAATGAGCAGTTCTTC
>TRBJ2-7|once|TRBV6-2/TRBV6-3|TRBD2
CASSPQSGDLMEQYF
TGTGCCAGTAGTCCTCAAAGCGGGGACCTTATGGAGCAGTACTTC
>TRBJ2-1|-|TRBV7-3|-
CASSFYRSRYNEHFF
TGTGCCAGCAGCTTTTACAGGAGTAGGTACAATGAGCACTTCTTC
>TRBJ1-1|-|TRBV20-1|TRBD1
CSTRDGETGDSSTEAFF
TGCAGTACTAGAGATGGCGAGACAGGGGACTCGAGCACTGAAGCTTTCTTT
>TRBJ1-6|-|TRBV13|-
CACSLRGMYYNSPPHF
TGTGCCTGCAGCTTGAGGGGCATGTATTATAATTCACCCCCCCACTTT
>TRBJ1-4|-|TRBV12-5|-
CAFGLWGVEEKLFF
TGTGCTTTTGGTTTGTGGGGGGTAGAAGAAAAACTGTTTTTT
>TRBJ2-2|-|TRBV11-2|TRBD1
CASSLVGTGVAGEPFF
TGTGCCAGCAGCTTAGTGGGTACAGGGGTTGCCGGTGAGCCGTTTTTT
>TRBJ2-3|-|TRBV20-1|-
CSAHLGDLQAPVYTQYF
TGCAGTGCTCACCTTGGGGACCTACAAGCCCCCGTGTATACGCAGTATTTT
>TRBJ2-3|-|TRBV11-2|TRBD1
CASSLTRGSNTQYF
TGTGCCAGCAGCCTAACCAGGGGGTCAAATACGCAGTATTTT
>TRBJ2-5|-|TRBV10-2|TRBD1
CASGVMGQGEEIQYF
TGCGCCAGCGGAGTTATGGGACAGGGAGAAGAGATCCAGTACTTC
>TRBJ2-5|-|TRBV29-1|-
CSVKPYLRTVKETQYF
TGCAGCGTCAAGCCCTACCTCCGGACAGTTAAAGAGACCCAGTACTTC
>TRBJ2-1|-|TRBV4-3|-
CASSHQTGAYIEQFF
TGCGCCAGCAGCCATCAGACTGGGGCTTACATTGAGCAGTTCTTC
>TRBJ2-1|-|TRBV4-3|-
CASSQDPAGVEYNEHLF
TGCGCCAGCAGCCAAGACCCAGCAGGAGTTGAATACAATGAGCACTTATTC
>TRBJ2-7|-|TRBV28|TRBD2
CANSEIAGGTLDQYF
TGTGCCAACAGCGAGATAGCGGGGGGGACCCTCGACCAGTACTTC
>TRBJ2-1|-|TRBV5-6|-
CTSSQRVGLAAEQFF
TGTACCAGCAGCCAAAGAGTCGGATTAGCGGCTGAGCAGTTCTTC
>TRBJ2-3|many|TRBV14|TRBD2
CASSLGLAGILTDTQYF
TGTGCCAGCAGCCTGGGACTAGCGGGGATCCTGACAGATACGCAGTATTTT
>TRBJ2-5|-|TRBV5-1|TRBD2
CASREQSRTSQTQYF
TGCGCCAGCAGAGAGCAGAGCAGGACTAGCCAGACCCAGTATTTC
>TRBJ1-4|-|TRBV2|-
CANTSGTSWDEKLFF
TGTGCGAACACATCAGGGACGTCATGGGATGAAAAACTGTTTTTT
>TRBJ2-7|-|TRBV11-3|-
CAGSLVSNSSYKQYF
TGTGCCGGCAGCTTAGTCTCGAATAGCTCCTACAAGCAGTACTTC
>TRBJ2-7|-|TRBV11-1|-
CVSSSRETTHEQYF
TGTGTCAGCAGCTCCAGGGAAACGACACACGAGCAGTACTTC
>TRBJ2-1|-|TRBV4-1|-
CASSQGLQGPNEKFF
TGCGCCAGCAGCCAAGGTCTCCAGGGGCCCAATGAGAAGTTCTTC
>TRBJ2-7|-|TRBV14|-
CAGSQQTQSLEHYF
TGTGCCGGCAGCCAACAGACTCAGTCTCTCGAGCATTACTTC
>TRBJ2-3|-|TRBV11-2|-
CASSLVGTGTDMQYF
TGTGCCAGCAGCTTAGTGGGTACGGGCACAGATATGCAGTATTTT
>TRBJ2-3|-|TRBV11-3|TRBD2
CASNQGLEGSGSNTQFF
TGTGCCAGCAACCAAGGACTAGAGGGGTCGGGATCAAATACGCAGTTTTTT
>TRBJ2-5|few|TRBV11-3|TRBD1
CARSHGQGAHVTQYF
TGTGCCAGGAGCCACGGACAGGGGGCGCACGTAACCCAGTACTTC
>TRBJ2-7|-|TRBV6-5|-
CANSPIQGKLYEQYF
TGTGCCAACAGCCCCATACAGGGAAAATTGTATGAGCAGTACTTC
>TRBJ2-5|-|TRBV11-3|-
CASNPTGVISSETQYF
TGTGCCAGCAACCCCACCGGGGTAATATCAAGTGAGACCCAGTACTTC
>TRBJ1-1|-|TRBV20-1|-
CSARVGSGNTEAFF
TGCAGTGCTAGAGTTGGGAGTGGGAACACTGAAGCTTTCTTT
>TRBJ1-2|-|TRBV6-5|TRBD1
CASSFDQGESGYTF
TGTGCTAGCAGTTTTGACCAGGGGGAGAGTGGCTACACCTTC
>TRBJ1-1|-|TRBV12-3/TRBV12-4|TRBD1
CASSSYGDRERTEAFF
TGTGCTAGCAGTTCTTACGGGGACAGGGAGAGAACTGAAGCTTTCTTT
>TRBJ2-3|-|TRBV27|TRBD1
CDSSTRGRTDTQYF
TGTGACAGCAGTACCAGGGGGCGCACAGATACGCAGTATTTT
>TRBJ1-2|once|TRBV11-3|-
CASSPGAYGYSF
TGTGCGAGCAGCCCGGGTGCCTATGGCTATAGCTTC